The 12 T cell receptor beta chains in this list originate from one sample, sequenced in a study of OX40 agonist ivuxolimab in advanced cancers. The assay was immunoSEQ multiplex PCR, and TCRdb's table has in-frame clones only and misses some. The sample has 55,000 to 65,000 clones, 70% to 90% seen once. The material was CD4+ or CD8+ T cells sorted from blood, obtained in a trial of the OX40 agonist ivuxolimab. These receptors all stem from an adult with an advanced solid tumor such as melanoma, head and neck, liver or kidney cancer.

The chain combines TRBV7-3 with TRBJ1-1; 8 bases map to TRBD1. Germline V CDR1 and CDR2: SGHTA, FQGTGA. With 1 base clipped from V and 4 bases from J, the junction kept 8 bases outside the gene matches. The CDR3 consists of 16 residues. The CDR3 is CASSLNRGVAGTEAFF. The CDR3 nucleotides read TGTGCCAGCAGCTTAAACAGGGGGGTAGCCGGCACTGAAGCTTTCTTT. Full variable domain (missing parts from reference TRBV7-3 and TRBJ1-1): GAGVSQTPSNKVTEKGKYVELRCDPISGHTALYWYRQSLGQGPEFLIYFQGTGAADDSGLPNDRFFAVRPEGSVSTLKIQRTERGDSAVYLCASSLNRGVAGTEAFFGQGTRLTVV.

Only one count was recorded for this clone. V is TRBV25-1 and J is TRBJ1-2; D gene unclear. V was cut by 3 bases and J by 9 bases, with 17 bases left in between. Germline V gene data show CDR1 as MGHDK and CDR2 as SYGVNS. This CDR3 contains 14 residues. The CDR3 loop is CASSDGPQLKRYTF. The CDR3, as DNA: TGTGCCAGCAGTGACGGCCCCCAGCTCAAGCGCTACACCTTC.

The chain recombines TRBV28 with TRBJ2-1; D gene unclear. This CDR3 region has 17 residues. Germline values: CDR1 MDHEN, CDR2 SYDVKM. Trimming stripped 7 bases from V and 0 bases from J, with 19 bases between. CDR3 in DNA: TGTGCCAGCAAGAGGTTATTAACCCACAGCTCCTACAATGAGCAGTTCTTC. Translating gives CASKRLLTHSSYNEQFF.

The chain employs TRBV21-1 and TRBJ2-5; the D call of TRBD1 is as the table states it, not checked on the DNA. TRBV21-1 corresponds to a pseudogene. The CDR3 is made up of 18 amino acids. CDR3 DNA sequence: TGTGCCAGCAGCATAGAATACTGCCGGACAGGGAGAGGCGAGACCCAGTACTTC. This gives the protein CASSIEYCRTGRGETQYF.

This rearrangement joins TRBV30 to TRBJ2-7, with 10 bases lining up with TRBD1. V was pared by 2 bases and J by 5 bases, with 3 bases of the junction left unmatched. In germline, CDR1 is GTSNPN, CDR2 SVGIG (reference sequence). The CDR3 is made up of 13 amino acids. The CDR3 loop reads CAWSRDRGNEQYF. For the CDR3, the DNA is TGTGCCTGGAGTAGGGACAGGGGAAACGAGCAGTACTTC. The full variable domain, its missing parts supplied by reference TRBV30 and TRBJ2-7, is SQTIHQWPATLVQPVGSPLSLECTVEGTSNPNLYWYRQAAGRGLQLLFYSVGIGQISSEVPQNLSASRPQDRQFILSSKKLLLSDSGFYLCAWSRDRGNEQYFGPGTRLTVT.

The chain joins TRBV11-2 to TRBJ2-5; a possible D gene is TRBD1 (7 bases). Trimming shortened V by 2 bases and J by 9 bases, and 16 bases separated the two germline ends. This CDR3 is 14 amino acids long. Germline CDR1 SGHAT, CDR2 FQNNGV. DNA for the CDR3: TGTGCCAGCAGCTTAAGGGGGCGAGGGGGGCCCCAGTACTTC. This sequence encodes CASSLRGRGGPQYF.

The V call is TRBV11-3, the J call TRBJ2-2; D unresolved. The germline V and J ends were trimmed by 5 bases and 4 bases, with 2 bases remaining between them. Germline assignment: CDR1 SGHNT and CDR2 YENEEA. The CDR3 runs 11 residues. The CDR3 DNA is TGTGCCAGCAGCCGCACCGGGGAGCTGTTTTTT. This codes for CASSRTGELFF. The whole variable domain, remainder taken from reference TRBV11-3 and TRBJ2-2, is EAGVVQSPRYKIIEKKQPVAFWCNPISGHNTLYWYLQNLGQGPELLIRYENEEAVDDSQLPKDRFSAERLKGVDSTLKIQPAELGDSAVYLCASSRTGELFFGEGSRLTVL.

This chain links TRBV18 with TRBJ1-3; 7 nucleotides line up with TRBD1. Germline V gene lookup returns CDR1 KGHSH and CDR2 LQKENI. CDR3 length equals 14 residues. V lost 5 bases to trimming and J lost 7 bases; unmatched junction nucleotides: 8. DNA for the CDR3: TGTGCCAGCTCAACGCCGACAGGGCCGAACACCATATATTTT. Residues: CASSTPTGPNTIYF.

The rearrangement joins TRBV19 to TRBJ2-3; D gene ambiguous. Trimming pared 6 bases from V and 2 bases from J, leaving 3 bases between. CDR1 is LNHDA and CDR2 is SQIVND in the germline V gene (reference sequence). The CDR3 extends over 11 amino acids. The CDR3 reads CASRTTDTQYF. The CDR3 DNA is TGTGCCAGTAGGACCACAGATACGCAGTATTTT.

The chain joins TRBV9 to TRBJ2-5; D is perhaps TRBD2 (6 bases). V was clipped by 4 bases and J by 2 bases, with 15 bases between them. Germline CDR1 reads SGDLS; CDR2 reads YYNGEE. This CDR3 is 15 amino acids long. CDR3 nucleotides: TGTGCCAGCAGCCCATATAGGGCGGGGCAAGAGACCCAGTACTTC. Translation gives CASSPYRAGQETQYF.

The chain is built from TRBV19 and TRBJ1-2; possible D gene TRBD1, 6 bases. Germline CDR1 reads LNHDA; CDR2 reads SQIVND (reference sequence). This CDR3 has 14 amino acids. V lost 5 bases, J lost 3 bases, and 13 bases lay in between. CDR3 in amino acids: CASSRDTGYYGYTF. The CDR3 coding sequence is TGTGCCAGTAGTCGGGACACAGGATACTATGGCTACACCTTC.

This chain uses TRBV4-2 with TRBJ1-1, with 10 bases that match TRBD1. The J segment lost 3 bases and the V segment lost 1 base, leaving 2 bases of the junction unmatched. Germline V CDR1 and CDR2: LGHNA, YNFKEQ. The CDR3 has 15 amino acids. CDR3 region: CASSQVGQGDTEAFF. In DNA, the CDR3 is TGTGCCAGCAGCCAAGTCGGACAGGGGGACACTGAAGCTTTCTTT.